The sequence of this T cell receptor beta chain was determined in a study of blood T cell repertoires in COVID-19. Sequencing was performed with immunoSEQ multiplex PCR; in TCRdb, only in-frame clones are kept and a portion is missing. The sample includes under 300,000 clones, nearly 90% seen only once; the top ten take 2.1%. Germline CDR1 reads SGHRS; CDR2 reads YFSETQ. V was pared by 0 bases and J by 6 bases, with 10 bases between. The CDR3 contains 14 residues. Input material: peripheral blood. J is TRBJ2-1 and V is TRBV5-1; D not resolved. The clonotype was recovered from a woman in her sixties with COVID-19, enrolled during active disease. CDR3 coding DNA: TGCGCCAGCAGCTTGGAGGTCAACAGCAATGAGCAGTTCTTC. It encodes CASSLEVNSNEQFF.